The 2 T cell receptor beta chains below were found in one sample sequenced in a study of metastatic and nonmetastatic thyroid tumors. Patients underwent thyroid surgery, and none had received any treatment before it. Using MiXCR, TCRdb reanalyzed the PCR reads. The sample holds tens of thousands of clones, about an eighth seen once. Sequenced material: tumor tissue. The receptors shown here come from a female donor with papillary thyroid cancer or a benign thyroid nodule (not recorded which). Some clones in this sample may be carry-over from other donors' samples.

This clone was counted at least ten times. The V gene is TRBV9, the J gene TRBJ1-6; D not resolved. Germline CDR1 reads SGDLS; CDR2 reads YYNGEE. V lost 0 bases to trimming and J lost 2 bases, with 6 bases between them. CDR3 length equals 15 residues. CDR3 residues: CASSVEGAYNSPLHF. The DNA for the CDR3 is TGTGCCAGCAGCGTAGAAGGAGCCTATAATTCACCCCTCCACTTT.

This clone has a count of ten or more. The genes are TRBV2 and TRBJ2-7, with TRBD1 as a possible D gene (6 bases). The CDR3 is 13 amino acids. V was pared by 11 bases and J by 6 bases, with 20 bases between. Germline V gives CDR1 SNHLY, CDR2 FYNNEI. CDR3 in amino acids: CAGKQGLVLEQYF. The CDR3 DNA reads TGTGCCGGGAAACAGGGATTGGTCCTCGAGCAGTACTTC.